Listed below are T cell receptor beta chains from one sample, sequenced in a study of a mutant IDH1 vaccine in newly diagnosed glioma. Their recognized antigens are unknown. Using immunoSEQ multiplex PCR, the repertoire was profiled, and TCRdb retains in-frame clones only, with some absent. The data show some 87,000 clones, with 80% to 90% seen just once and around 5% held by the top ten. The input for sequencing was PBMCs, taken from a glioma patient whose treatment included an IDH1 peptide vaccine. Receptors were obtained from a man aged 40-49 years with glioma. The CDR3 runs from the conserved cysteine through the conserved F or W. The order of the fields is D gene, V gene, J gene, clone size, CDR3 protein, CDR3 DNA. The D gene is left open where the match is weak. Rows give clone size only sometimes, using once, few, many, or a class for an expanded clone.

d_gene: -
v_gene: TRBV19
j_gene: TRBJ1-1
abundance: -
CDR3aa: CASSVSPRAGTEAFF
CDR3nt: TGTGCCAGTAGCGTATCCCCCAGGGCGGGAACTGAAGCTTTCTTT

d_gene: TRBD2
v_gene: TRBV19
j_gene: TRBJ2-5
abundance: -
CDR3aa: CASSNSGGDETQYF
CDR3nt: TGTGCCAGTAGTAATAGCGGGGGGGACGAGACCCAGTACTTC

d_gene: TRBD1
v_gene: TRBV5-1
j_gene: TRBJ1-2
abundance: few
CDR3aa: CASSPTGGYGYTF
CDR3nt: TGCGCCAGCAGCCCCACAGGGGGCTATGGCTACACCTTC

d_gene: TRBD2
v_gene: TRBV30
j_gene: TRBJ2-7
abundance: -
CDR3aa: CAWSDPTSGRHEQYF
CDR3nt: TGTGCCTGGAGTGATCCGACTAGCGGGAGACACGAGCAGTACTTC

d_gene: TRBD1
v_gene: TRBV28
j_gene: TRBJ2-7
abundance: -
CDR3aa: CASSFDQGALDEQYF
CDR3nt: TGTGCCAGCAGTTTCGACCAGGGGGCCTTGGACGAGCAGTACTTC

d_gene: -
v_gene: TRBV7-9
j_gene: TRBJ2-2
abundance: -
CDR3aa: CASADPYGRNTGELFF
CDR3nt: TGTGCCAGCGCAGACCCCTACGGGAGGAACACCGGGGAGCTGTTTTTT

d_gene: TRBD2
v_gene: TRBV11-2
j_gene: TRBJ2-2
abundance: -
CDR3aa: CASSPETSGNTGELFF
CDR3nt: TGTGCCAGCAGCCCCGAAACTAGCGGCAACACCGGGGAGCTGTTTTTT

d_gene: TRBD2
v_gene: TRBV7-8
j_gene: TRBJ2-3
abundance: -
CDR3aa: CASSWGTTGDTQYF
CDR3nt: TGTGCCAGCAGCTGGGGGACTACGGGGGATACGCAGTATTTT

d_gene: -
v_gene: TRBV6-4
j_gene: TRBJ2-6
abundance: -
CDR3aa: CASSGDNSGANVLTF
CDR3nt: TGTGCCAGCAGTGGGGACAACTCTGGGGCCAACGTCCTGACTTTC

d_gene: -
v_gene: TRBV7-2
j_gene: TRBJ1-3
abundance: -
CDR3aa: CASSRITGISGNTIYF
CDR3nt: TGTGCCAGCAGTCGTATTACAGGTATCTCTGGAAACACCATATATTTT

d_gene: -
v_gene: TRBV10-2
j_gene: TRBJ2-7
abundance: -
CDR3aa: CASSVGGRSSYEQYF
CDR3nt: TGCGCCAGCAGTGTTGGGGGAAGGAGCTCCTACGAGCAGTACTTC

d_gene: -
v_gene: TRBV6-6
j_gene: TRBJ1-3
abundance: -
CDR3aa: CASVTVETGNTIYF
CDR3nt: TGTGCCAGTGTTACAGTGGAAACGGGAAACACCATATATTTT

d_gene: TRBD2
v_gene: TRBV4-2
j_gene: TRBJ2-2
abundance: -
CDR3aa: CASSQTSGGPLRAGELFF
CDR3nt: TGTGCCAGCAGCCAAACTAGCGGGGGGCCACTGAGAGCCGGGGAGCTGTTTTTT

d_gene: TRBD1
v_gene: TRBV28
j_gene: TRBJ2-1
abundance: -
CDR3aa: CVTQGGPSVYNEQFF
CDR3nt: TGTGTTACACAGGGGGGCCCGAGTGTCTACAATGAGCAGTTCTTC

d_gene: TRBD1
v_gene: TRBV5-6
j_gene: TRBJ2-7
abundance: -
CDR3aa: CASSITGTGVYEQYF
CDR3nt: TGTGCCAGCAGCATCACTGGGACAGGGGTCTACGAGCAGTACTTC

d_gene: -
v_gene: TRBV4-3
j_gene: TRBJ2-7
abundance: once
CDR3aa: CASSQERGPYEQYF
CDR3nt: TGCGCCAGCAGCCAAGAAAGGGGCCCGTACGAGCAGTACTTC

d_gene: -
v_gene: TRBV29-1
j_gene: TRBJ1-2
abundance: once
CDR3aa: CSVNAPGAIGGYTF
CDR3nt: TGCAGCGTGAACGCCCCGGGGGCGATCGGGGGCTACACCTTC

d_gene: TRBD1
v_gene: TRBV5-5
j_gene: TRBJ2-7
abundance: -
CDR3aa: CASSTGTGFYEQYF
CDR3nt: TGTGCCAGCAGCACCGGGACAGGGTTCTACGAGCAGTACTTC

d_gene: TRBD2
v_gene: TRBV19
j_gene: TRBJ2-7
abundance: -
CDR3aa: CASSPDSGTYEQYF
CDR3nt: TGTGCCAGTAGTCCGGATAGCGGGACCTACGAGCAGTACTTC

d_gene: TRBD1
v_gene: TRBV16
j_gene: TRBJ2-7
abundance: -
CDR3aa: CASSPSGQGPSYEQYF
CDR3nt: TGTGCCAGCAGTCCTTCAGGACAGGGGCCCTCCTACGAGCAGTACTTC

d_gene: -
v_gene: TRBV28
j_gene: TRBJ2-7
abundance: -
CDR3aa: CASSLSSNYEQYF
CDR3nt: TGTGCCAGCAGTTTATCCTCCAATTACGAGCAGTACTTC

d_gene: -
v_gene: TRBV7-2
j_gene: TRBJ1-1
abundance: -
CDR3aa: CASSEDRGTEAFF
CDR3nt: TGTGCCAGCAGCGAAGACCGGGGGACTGAAGCTTTCTTT

d_gene: TRBD1
v_gene: TRBV11-1
j_gene: TRBJ2-7
abundance: -
CDR3aa: CASSPAHAGGQSSYEQYF
CDR3nt: TGTGCCAGCAGCCCAGCTCACGCAGGGGGACAGAGCTCCTACGAGCAGTACTTC

d_gene: -
v_gene: TRBV5-1
j_gene: TRBJ2-5
abundance: -
CDR3aa: CASSLNSDPETQYF
CDR3nt: TGCGCCAGCAGCTTAAATTCGGATCCGGAGACCCAGTACTTC

d_gene: -
v_gene: TRBV6-6
j_gene: TRBJ2-1
abundance: once
CDR3aa: CASTLPGYLNEQFF
CDR3nt: TGTGCCAGCACCTTACCAGGGTACCTCAATGAGCAGTTCTTC

d_gene: TRBD1
v_gene: TRBV15
j_gene: TRBJ1-2
abundance: -
CDR3aa: CATSGWGQHTYGYTF
CDR3nt: TGTGCCACCAGCGGCTGGGGACAGCATACCTATGGCTACACCTTC

d_gene: TRBD1
v_gene: TRBV19
j_gene: TRBJ2-5
abundance: -
CDR3aa: CASSMNRGLRETQYF
CDR3nt: TGTGCCAGTAGTATGAACAGGGGGCTAAGAGAGACCCAGTACTTC

d_gene: -
v_gene: TRBV10-3
j_gene: TRBJ1-4
abundance: -
CDR3aa: CAISESGPGSEKLFF
CDR3nt: TGTGCCATCAGTGAGTCGGGGCCAGGATCCGAAAAACTGTTTTTT

d_gene: -
v_gene: TRBV11-2
j_gene: TRBJ2-7
abundance: -
CDR3aa: CASGNSAEQYF
CDR3nt: TGTGCCAGCGGTAATTCCGCCGAGCAGTACTTC

d_gene: -
v_gene: TRBV4-1
j_gene: TRBJ1-5
abundance: few
CDR3aa: CASSQVGTDQPQHF
CDR3nt: TGCGCCAGCAGCCAAGTGGGGACGGATCAGCCCCAGCATTTT

d_gene: -
v_gene: TRBV11-2
j_gene: TRBJ2-7
abundance: -
CDR3aa: CASSLNPPGGEQYF
CDR3nt: TGTGCCAGCAGCTTAAACCCTCCCGGAGGGGAGCAGTACTTC

d_gene: TRBD1
v_gene: TRBV6-5
j_gene: TRBJ2-6
abundance: once
CDR3aa: CASSSGTGAGANVLTF
CDR3nt: TGTGCCAGCAGTTCAGGGACAGGGGCTGGGGCCAACGTCCTGACTTTC

d_gene: TRBD1
v_gene: TRBV7-2
j_gene: TRBJ2-3
abundance: -
CDR3aa: CASSSGTGWGTDTQYF
CDR3nt: TGTGCCAGCAGTTCCGGGACAGGATGGGGCACAGATACGCAGTATTTT

d_gene: -
v_gene: TRBV7-3
j_gene: TRBJ2-5
abundance: -
CDR3aa: CASSPRDGPPQETQYF
CDR3nt: TGTGCCAGCAGCCCCAGGGACGGGCCGCCTCAAGAGACCCAGTACTTC

d_gene: -
v_gene: TRBV12-5
j_gene: TRBJ2-7
abundance: few
CDR3aa: CASGLWGAPYF
CDR3nt: TGTGCTAGTGGTTTGTGGGGGGCGCCGTACTTC

d_gene: TRBD2
v_gene: TRBV30
j_gene: TRBJ2-7
abundance: -
CDR3aa: CAWKPGGYEQYF
CDR3nt: TGTGCCTGGAAACCGGGAGGCTACGAGCAGTACTTC

d_gene: -
v_gene: TRBV5-5
j_gene: TRBJ1-1
abundance: -
CDR3aa: CASSSGGPLNTEAFF
CDR3nt: TGTGCCAGCAGCTCGGGGGGGCCTTTGAACACTGAAGCTTTCTTT

d_gene: TRBD1
v_gene: TRBV5-6
j_gene: TRBJ1-4
abundance: -
CDR3aa: CASSAVQGVGEKLFF
CDR3nt: TGTGCCAGCAGCGCCGTCCAGGGGGTCGGTGAAAAACTGTTTTTT

d_gene: -
v_gene: TRBV5-1
j_gene: TRBJ2-3
abundance: -
CDR3aa: CASSLRGVIRDTQYF
CDR3nt: TGCGCCAGCAGCTTGCGAGGGGTAATTAGAGATACGCAGTATTTT

d_gene: -
v_gene: TRBV14
j_gene: TRBJ1-2
abundance: -
CDR3aa: CASSQGTSYGYTF
CDR3nt: TGTGCCAGCAGCCAGGGGACGAGTTATGGCTACACCTTC

d_gene: TRBD2
v_gene: TRBV4-3
j_gene: TRBJ2-2
abundance: -
CDR3aa: CASSQEELAGHTGELFF
CDR3nt: TGCGCCAGCAGCCAAGAAGAACTAGCGGGACACACCGGGGAGCTGTTTTTT

d_gene: TRBD1
v_gene: TRBV13
j_gene: TRBJ1-2
abundance: once
CDR3aa: CASSSSGQGAGGYTF
CDR3nt: TGTGCCAGCAGCTCCTCTGGACAGGGGGCGGGAGGCTACACCTTC

d_gene: -
v_gene: TRBV7-9
j_gene: TRBJ1-5
abundance: -
CDR3aa: CASSLHGDGNQPQHF
CDR3nt: TGTGCCAGCAGCTTACACGGGGATGGCAATCAGCCCCAGCATTTT

d_gene: TRBD1
v_gene: TRBV11-2
j_gene: TRBJ1-3
abundance: -
CDR3aa: CASRTGGGNTIYF
CDR3nt: TGTGCCAGCAGAACAGGGGGGGGAAACACCATATATTTT

d_gene: -
v_gene: TRBV19
j_gene: TRBJ1-1
abundance: -
CDR3aa: CASSMWGPNTEAFF
CDR3nt: TGTGCCAGTAGTATGTGGGGCCCGAACACTGAAGCTTTCTTT

d_gene: -
v_gene: TRBV19
j_gene: TRBJ1-4
abundance: -
CDR3aa: CASSFPGHQPEKLFF
CDR3nt: TGTGCCAGTAGTTTTCCGGGACACCAACCTGAAAAACTGTTTTTT

d_gene: TRBD2
v_gene: TRBV7-2
j_gene: TRBJ2-1
abundance: -
CDR3aa: CASSLLGAGFYNEQFF
CDR3nt: TGTGCCAGCAGCCTCTTGGGAGCGGGGTTCTACAATGAGCAGTTCTTC

d_gene: -
v_gene: TRBV11-2
j_gene: TRBJ1-2
abundance: -
CDR3aa: CASSLDAGANYGYTF
CDR3nt: TGTGCCAGCAGCTTAGATGCAGGGGCTAACTATGGCTACACCTTC

d_gene: -
v_gene: TRBV10-2
j_gene: TRBJ1-5
abundance: -
CDR3aa: CASTGTGVNQPQHF
CDR3nt: TGCGCCAGCACAGGGACCGGGGTTAATCAGCCCCAGCATTTT

d_gene: TRBD2
v_gene: TRBV30
j_gene: TRBJ2-5
abundance: -
CDR3aa: CAWSGGRETQYF
CDR3nt: TGTGCCTGGAGTGGCGGGAGGGAGACCCAGTACTTC

d_gene: TRBD2
v_gene: TRBV7-2
j_gene: TRBJ2-2
abundance: -
CDR3aa: CASSPRLARRVDTGELFF
CDR3nt: TGTGCCAGCAGCCCCCGACTAGCGCGGCGGGTGGACACCGGGGAGCTGTTTTTT

d_gene: TRBD2
v_gene: TRBV6-5
j_gene: TRBJ2-7
abundance: once
CDR3aa: CASSYGTSPYEQYF
CDR3nt: TGTGCCAGCAGTTACGGGACTAGCCCTTACGAGCAGTACTTC

d_gene: TRBD1
v_gene: TRBV19
j_gene: TRBJ2-7
abundance: -
CDR3aa: CASSRTGGNYEQYF
CDR3nt: TGTGCCAGTAGTCGGACAGGGGGTAACTACGAGCAGTACTTC

d_gene: TRBD2
v_gene: TRBV9
j_gene: TRBJ2-7
abundance: -
CDR3aa: CASSVVVAGGPERGEQYF
CDR3nt: TGTGCCAGCAGCGTAGTAGTAGCGGGAGGACCGGAACGGGGAGAGCAGTACTTC